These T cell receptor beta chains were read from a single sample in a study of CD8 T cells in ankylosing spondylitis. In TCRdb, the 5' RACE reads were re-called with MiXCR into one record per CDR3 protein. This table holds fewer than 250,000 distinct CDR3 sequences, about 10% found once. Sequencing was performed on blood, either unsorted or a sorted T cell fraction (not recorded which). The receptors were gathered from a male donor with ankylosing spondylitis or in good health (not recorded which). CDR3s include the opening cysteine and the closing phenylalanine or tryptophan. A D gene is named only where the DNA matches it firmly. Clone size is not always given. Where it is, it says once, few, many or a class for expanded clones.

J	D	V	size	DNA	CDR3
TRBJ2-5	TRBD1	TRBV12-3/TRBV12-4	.	TGTACCAGCAGTCCGGACAGGGGGATTCGAGAGACCCAGTACTTC	CTSSPDRGIRETQYF
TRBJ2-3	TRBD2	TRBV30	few	TGTGCCTGGAGTGCCGCCCAGGCTGCTAGCGGGAAGGGTACGCAGTATTTT	CAWSAAQAASGKGTQYF
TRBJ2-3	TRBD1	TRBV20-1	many	TGCAGTGCTAGGACAGGGGGTCAAGATACGCAGTATTTT	CSARTGGQDTQYF
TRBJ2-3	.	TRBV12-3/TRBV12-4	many	TGTGCCAGCAGTTTGGGTGGTCTGGATACGCAGTATTTT	CASSLGGLDTQYF
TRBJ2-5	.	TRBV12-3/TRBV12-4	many	TGTGCCAGCAGTCGTCAGGGGGGGCGCGGGGAGACCCAGTACTTC	CASSRQGGRGETQYF
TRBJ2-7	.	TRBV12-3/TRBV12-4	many	TGTGCCAGCAGTACTCTACAGGGAAATAGAGTCTACGAGCAGTACTTC	CASSTLQGNRVYEQYF
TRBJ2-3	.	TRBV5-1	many	TGCGCCAGCGCACGATTCGGACCCAGCACAGATACGCAGTATTTT	CASARFGPSTDTQYF
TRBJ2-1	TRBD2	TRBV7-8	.	TGTGCCAGCAGCGCCGGGACTAGCTTGGGGCAGTTCTTC	CASSAGTSLGQFF
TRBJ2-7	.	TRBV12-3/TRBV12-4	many	TGTGCCAGCACTTCCGGACGGGTGGGTGAGCAGTACTTC	CASTSGRVGEQYF
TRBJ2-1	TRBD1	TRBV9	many	TGTGCCAGCAGCTCCGGAGGGGGACAGGGTAAGGATGAGCAGTTCTTC	CASSSGGGQGKDEQFF
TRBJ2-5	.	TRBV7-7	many	TGTGCCAGCAGCTTCGGGACATCTGGGACCCAGTACTTC	CASSFGTSGTQYF
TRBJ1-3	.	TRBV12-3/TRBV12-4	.	TGTGCCAGCAAGAGAGGGGCTGAAGGAAACACCATATATTTT	CASKRGAEGNTIYF
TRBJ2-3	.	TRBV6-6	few	TGTGCCAGCAGACGCGGGACAAACGCGGGAGGCACAGATACGCAGTATTTT	CASRRGTNAGGTDTQYF
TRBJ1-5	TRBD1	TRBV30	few	TGTGCCTGGAGCTACGACAGGGGAGACAATCAGCCCCAGCATTTT	CAWSYDRGDNQPQHF
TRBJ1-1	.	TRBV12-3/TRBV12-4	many	TGTGCCAGCAGTTTACCTAGGACTGAAGCTTTCTTT	CASSLPRTEAFF
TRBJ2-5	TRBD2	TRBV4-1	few	TGCGCCAGCAGCCAAGACGATAGCGGGAGGAGGGAGACCCAGTACTTC	CASSQDDSGRRETQYF
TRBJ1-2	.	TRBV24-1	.	TGTGCCGCCAGGGATCTCCGGGCTAACTATGGCTACACCTTC	CAARDLRANYGYTF
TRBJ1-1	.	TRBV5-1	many	TGCGCCAGCAGCCTCCAACAGGGGAACACTGAAGCTTTCTTT	CASSLQQGNTEAFF
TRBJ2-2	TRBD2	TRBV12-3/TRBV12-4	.	TGTGCCAGCGGTAGCGGGAGTAGCACCGGGGAGCTGTTTTTT	CASGSGSSTGELFF
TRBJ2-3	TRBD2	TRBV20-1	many	TGCAGTGCTCTAGCGGGAGGGCCCCTCGCAGATACGCAGTATTTT	CSALAGGPLADTQYF
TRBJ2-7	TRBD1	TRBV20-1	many	TGCAGTGCCAGGGACAGGAGCACCTACGAGCAGTACTTC	CSARDRSTYEQYF
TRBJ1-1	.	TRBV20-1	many	TGCAGTGCCCCAAGGGCGGGCAACACTGAAGCTTTCTTT	CSAPRAGNTEAFF
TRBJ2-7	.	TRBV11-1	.	TGTGCCAGCAGCTCCAATCGTCCCGGGACATTTGACGAGCAGTACTTC	CASSSNRPGTFDEQYF
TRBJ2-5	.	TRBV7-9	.	TGTGCCAGCAGCTTAGCAGGGGCTCTGGTCCAAGAGACCCAGTACTTC	CASSLAGALVQETQYF
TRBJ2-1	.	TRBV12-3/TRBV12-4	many	TGTGCCAGCAGTTTGTGGGGGGACCTTGCGCAGTTCTTC	CASSLWGDLAQFF
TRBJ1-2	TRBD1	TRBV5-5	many	TGTGCCAGCAGCTTGGAGTGGGACAGAAACTATGGCTACACCTTC	CASSLEWDRNYGYTF
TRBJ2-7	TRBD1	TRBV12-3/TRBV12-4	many	TGTGCCAGCAGTTCTCGGGACAGGGGGCTTTACGAGCAGTACTTC	CASSSRDRGLYEQYF
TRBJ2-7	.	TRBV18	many	TGTGCCAGCTCACAAAACAGGGAAATATACGAGCAGTACTTC	CASSQNREIYEQYF
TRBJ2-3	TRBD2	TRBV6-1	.	TGTGCCAGCAGTGAGGCGGGGGGGATTGATACGCAGTATTTT	CASSEAGGIDTQYF
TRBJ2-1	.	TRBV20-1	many	TGCAGTGCTAGAGACGTAGGGGTTGAGCAGTTCTTC	CSARDVGVEQFF
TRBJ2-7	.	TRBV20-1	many	TGCAGTGCTAGAGACGGGGACCACTCCTACGAGCAGTACTTC	CSARDGDHSYEQYF
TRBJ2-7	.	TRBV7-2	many	TGTGCCAGCAGCTTAGTATTCGTAGGCTACGAGCAGTACTTC	CASSLVFVGYEQYF
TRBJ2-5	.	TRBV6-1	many	TGTGCCAGCAGTGAAGCAGTCGGCCCTGGACTTGAGACCCAGTACTTC	CASSEAVGPGLETQYF
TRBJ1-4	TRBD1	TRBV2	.	TGTGCCAGCATGAAGGGACAGGGCCGCGGTGAAAAACTGTTTTTT	CASMKGQGRGEKLFF
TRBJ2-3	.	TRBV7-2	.	TGTGCCAGCAGCTCGACTGGGGGCGGCACGCAGTATTTT	CASSSTGGGTQYF
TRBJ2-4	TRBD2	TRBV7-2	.	TGTGCCAGCAGCTTCCTTAGCGGGGGGGCTAAAAACATTCGGTACTTC	CASSFLSGGAKNIRYF
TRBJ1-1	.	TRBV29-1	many	TGCACCACCAACACTGAAGCTTTCTTT	CTTNTEAFF
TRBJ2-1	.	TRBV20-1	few	TGCAGTGCTAGACCCCCCCTGACAGATACCTACAATGAGCAGTTCTTC	CSARPPLTDTYNEQFF
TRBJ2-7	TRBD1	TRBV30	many	TGTGCCTGGAGTGAGGACTTGGGGACAGGCGGGGAGCAGTACTTC	CAWSEDLGTGGEQYF
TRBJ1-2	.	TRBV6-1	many	TGTGCCAGCACTACGAGAGGGCGGGTTGACTATGGCTACACCTTC	CASTTRGRVDYGYTF
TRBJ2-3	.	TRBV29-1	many	TGCAGCGTTGACGACAGCAACACAGATACGCAGTATTTT	CSVDDSNTDTQYF
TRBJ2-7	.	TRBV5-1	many	TGCGCCAGCAATTACGAGCAGTACTTC	CASNYEQYF
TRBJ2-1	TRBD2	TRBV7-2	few	TGTGCCAGCAGCGCGTCTAGCGGGGGATACAATGAGCAGTTCTTC	CASSASSGGYNEQFF
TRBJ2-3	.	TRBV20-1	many	TGCAGTGCTAGACCGTTGGGGCCTAGCACAGATACGCAGTATTTT	CSARPLGPSTDTQYF